The present T cell receptor beta chain was sequenced within a study of T cell repertoires in cytomegalovirus infection (dated by TCRdb to the late 2010s). Study-wide context: The HLA type of each donor mattered for the analysis, because public TCR beta signatures pointed to carriage of CMV infection along with the matching HLA type.

The instrument given in TCRdb is Illumina HiSeq 1500. TCRdb reworked the public reads: Q25 trimming with fastp, MiXCR clone assembly, productive beta chains retained. Rows with a matching CDR3 protein are joined into one entry that keeps the most common DNA and genes. This sample lists about 150,000 distinct CDR3 sequences; 23% were detected once. The ten largest make up about 10% of the sample. On the study overall, not on this receptor specifically: Carriers of CMV infection plus the relevant HLA type were discriminated by the cumulative frequency of public TCR beta family members in the study cohort and in an independent roughly 370-donor cohort. The ex vivo response was dominated by HLA-C-restricted CMV-specific TCR beta clonotypes, and the single most frequent clonotype in two of eight donors was supplied by these HLA-C-restricted clonotypes.

Inclusive of the bounding cysteine and phenylalanine, the CDR3 is 14 residues long. Only the CDR3 part of the read is kept: 42 bases, read in frame from the first base. Trimming at the junction amounts to 2 bases on V and 10 bases on J, and the germline ends lie 12 bases apart. Sequences SGHDN (CDR1) and FVKESK (CDR2) are obtained from the germline V gene. Points on this clonotype: Its antigen is not yet known. Qualities for individual bases were not recorded, and no much larger clone is one base off.

The specimen sequenced was PBMCs. The sequence joins TRBV14 to TRBJ1-6, and perhaps TRBD1 as D gene, on 5 matching bases. The source of this sequence is a human donor in good health (CMV status not recorded). Some clones in this sample may be carry-over from other donors' samples. The nucleotide sequence reads TGTGCCAGCAGCCAATCCAGGGTCGGGTCACCCCTCCACTTT. Its translation is CASSQSRVGSPLHF.